These T cell receptor beta chains were read from a single sample in a study of blood T cells in healthy people across ages. TCRdb processed the 5' RACE reads anew with MiXCR; each CDR3 protein has one entry. The table lists fewer than 2 million distinct CDR3 sequences, roughly two fifths of them singletons. The sample taken for sequencing was blood. These receptor sequences come from a human donor in good health. The CDR3 runs from the conserved cysteine through the conserved F or W. D genes are given only for firm matches. Only some rows state a clone size, as once, few, many or a class for expanded clones.

V gene,CDR3 length,clone size,D gene,J gene,CDR3 DNA,CDR3 protein
TRBV5-1,17,few,NA,TRBJ2-7,TGCGCCAGCAGCTTGGCCAAAGGACGGGGAGTTGGCTACGAGCAGTACTTC,CASSLAKGRGVGYEQYF
TRBV4-3,15,few,NA,TRBJ2-7,TGCGCCAGCAGCCCCTCGAGCAGGCTCTCCTACGAGCAGTACTTC,CASSPSSRLSYEQYF
TRBV3-1,17,few,TRBD1,TRBJ2-5,TGTGCCAGCAGCCCCCCACCGTGGGACAGGGTGGAAGAGACCCAGTACTTC,CASSPPPWDRVEETQYF
TRBV20-1,11,NA,NA,TRBJ1-1,TGCAGTGCTAGAGGGGAGGGTCTGGCTTTCTTT,CSARGEGLAFF
TRBV10-3,23,NA,NA,TRBJ1-2,TGTGCCATCAGCGGGGGGAAGACAGGCCGTAACGAAGATTTGAGGACAGACGACTATGGCTACACCTTC,CAISGGKTGRNEDLRTDDYGYTF
TRBV6-2/TRBV6-3,14,NA,NA,TRBJ1-5,TGTGCCAGCAGACTCACGGGGGCCAATCAGCCCCAGCATTTT,CASRLTGANQPQHF
TRBV10-3,11,NA,NA,TRBJ1-1,TGTGCCATCAGGGACCGCACTGAAGCTTTCTTT,CAIRDRTEAFF
TRBV7-2,14,NA,NA,TRBJ1-2,TGTGCCAGCAGCTTAGTAGCAGACAACTATGGCTACACCTTC,CASSLVADNYGYTF
TRBV12-3/TRBV12-4,17,NA,TRBD1,TRBJ1-1,TGTGCCAGCACTAAAGCCGGGACAGGGACAAGGAACACTGAAGCTTTCTTT,CASTKAGTGTRNTEAFF
TRBV5-1,15,many,NA,TRBJ1-2,TGCGCCAGCAGCTTGGAACTAAGGTCCATCTATGGCTACACCTTC,CASSLELRSIYGYTF
TRBV9,16,once,TRBD1,TRBJ2-6,TGTGCCAGCAGCGGATACGGGACAGCTGGGGCCAACGTCCTGACTTTC,CASSGYGTAGANVLTF
TRBV7-9,16,NA,NA,TRBJ2-3,TGTGCCACCACGGGGTGGGGTATCTATAGCACAGATACGCAGTATTTT,CATTGWGIYSTDTQYF
TRBV4-1,15,few,NA,TRBJ1-2,TGCGCCAGCAGCCAAGATCCCCCGGGTTGGTATGGCTACACCTTC,CASSQDPPGWYGYTF
TRBV12-3/TRBV12-4,12,few,NA,TRBJ1-1,TGTGCTGTACAAGGCTCGAACACTGAAGCTTTCTTT,CAVQGSNTEAFF
TRBV6-2/TRBV6-3,15,NA,NA,TRBJ2-7,TGTGCCAGCAGCTCCGTTAGGGGAAGAAGTCAACCACTGTACTTC,CASSSVRGRSQPLYF
TRBV5-6,13,NA,NA,TRBJ1-1,TGTGCCAGCAGGGGGGCCTGGGGCACTGAAGCTTTCTTT,CASRGAWGTEAFF
TRBV7-2,15,few,NA,TRBJ1-6,TGTGCCAGCAGCTTAAGGCGAATCTCTAATTCACCCCTCCACTTT,CASSLRRISNSPLHF
TRBV20-1,16,NA,NA,TRBJ2-1,TGCAGTGCTAGAGTGTCGGGGGCCGACTCCTACAATGAGCAGTTCTTC,CSARVSGADSYNEQFF
TRBV6-6,15,few,TRBD1,TRBJ1-5,TGTGCCAGCAGTCCACAGGGGGCGCCCAATCAGCCCCAGCATTTT,CASSPQGAPNQPQHF
TRBV18,13,NA,TRBD2,TRBJ2-7,TGTGCCAGCTCATCGTGGACTAGCTACGAGCAGTACTTC,CASSSWTSYEQYF
TRBV6-5,12,NA,NA,TRBJ2-3,TGTGCCAGGAGGGGTTCCACAGATACGCAGTATTTT,CARRGSTDTQYF
TRBV7-9,15,NA,TRBD1,TRBJ1-2,TGTGCCAGCAGCCCAACAGGGGTCGAAGGCTATGGCTACACCTTC,CASSPTGVEGYGYTF
TRBV12-3/TRBV12-4,15,few,TRBD1,TRBJ2-1,TGTGCCAGCAGTTTCGAGGGGGCCTCCTACAATGAGCAGTTCTTC,CASSFEGASYNEQFF
TRBV6-1,16,NA,TRBD1,TRBJ1-5,TGTGCCGGCATCAAAAGGGGGACAGGGGAAGGTCAGCCCCAGCATTTT,CAGIKRGTGEGQPQHF
TRBV7-2,14,NA,NA,TRBJ1-6,TGTGCCAGCAGCTTATATTCGGAGGGTTCACCCCTCCACTTT,CASSLYSEGSPLHF
TRBV7-2,15,NA,NA,TRBJ2-3,TGTGCCAGCAGCTTAGACGGTAAAGAGGCAGATACGCAGTATTTT,CASSLDGKEADTQYF
TRBV24-1,16,NA,TRBD1,TRBJ2-7,TGTGCCACCAGTGACTCCGGGATAGGGGGCGGCTACGAGCAGTACTTC,CATSDSGIGGGYEQYF
TRBV25-1,15,NA,NA,TRBJ2-3,TGTGCCAGCAGTGGAACTAGTGCGGGCACAGATACGCAGTATTTT,CASSGTSAGTDTQYF
TRBV4-3,15,few,NA,TRBJ2-3,TGCGCCAGCAGCCAAGGATCCTCAGGGACAGATACGCAGTATTTT,CASSQGSSGTDTQYF
TRBV4-3,16,NA,NA,TRBJ1-2,TGCGCCAGCAGCCAAGACCGGACAGAGGCTAACTATGGCTACACCTTC,CASSQDRTEANYGYTF
TRBV7-9,17,few,NA,TRBJ2-1,TGTGCCAGCAGAGATCAGGGGAGAGGGGGCTCCTACAATGAGCAGTTCTTC,CASRDQGRGGSYNEQFF
TRBV7-3,15,NA,TRBD2,TRBJ2-7,TGTGCCAGCAGCCTCGCCGGGACTAGCGGGGCCGAGCAGTACTTC,CASSLAGTSGAEQYF
TRBV6-4,16,NA,NA,TRBJ1-2,TGTGCCAGCAGTGCCCAGACAGACGAAACTAATTATGGCTACACCTTC,CASSAQTDETNYGYTF
TRBV5-1,16,NA,TRBD2,TRBJ2-1,TGCGCCAGCAGCCGGACCGGGACTAGCAGCTACAATGGGCAGTTCTTC,CASSRTGTSSYNGQFF
TRBV6-1,16,NA,NA,TRBJ2-5,TGTGCCAGCAGTGAAGCAATTCTCGGGGGCGTAGAGACCCAGTACTTC,CASSEAILGGVETQYF
TRBV6-2/TRBV6-3,14,NA,NA,TRBJ2-3,TGTGCCAGCAGTTCCTTCGGGGTAGCAGATACGCAGTATTTT,CASSSFGVADTQYF
TRBV20-1,9,few,NA,TRBJ2-1,TGCAGTGCTTCTAGGGGGCAGTTCTTC,CSASRGQFF
TRBV28,12,NA,NA,TRBJ2-7,TGTGCCAGCAGTCACACGGTGTCCGAGCAGTACTTC,CASSHTVSEQYF
TRBV6-5,15,few,NA,TRBJ2-1,TGTGCCAGCAGCCCAACAGCCTCCCTACGGGATGAGCAGTTCTTC,CASSPTASLRDEQFF
TRBV6-2/TRBV6-3,11,NA,NA,TRBJ1-1,TGTGCCAGCGGAGGAAAGATTGAAGCTTTCTTT,CASGGKIEAFF
TRBV20-1,14,NA,TRBD1,TRBJ1-5,TGCAGTGCTGCCGGGACAGCCTACAATCAGCCCCAGCATTTT,CSAAGTAYNQPQHF
TRBV7-2,14,NA,TRBD1,TRBJ2-7,TGTGCCAGCAGCTTAGAGAGCAGGGGGCACGAGCAGTACTTC,CASSLESRGHEQYF
TRBV5-5,18,NA,NA,TRBJ1-2,TGTGCCAGCAGCTTGTTTCAGGGGCCAATCCTTACTAACTATGGCTACACCTTC,CASSLFQGPILTNYGYTF
TRBV29-1,12,NA,NA,TRBJ2-5,TGCAGCGTTGAAGCAGGGACGGAGACCCAGTACTTC,CSVEAGTETQYF
TRBV20-1,15,NA,TRBD1,TRBJ2-5,TGCAGTGCTAGAGATCCGGGACAGATCCAAGAGACCCAGTACTTC,CSARDPGQIQETQYF
TRBV11-1,15,NA,NA,TRBJ2-2,TGTGCCAGCAGCTCCTGGGCCATGTCCACCGGGGAGCTGTTTTTT,CASSSWAMSTGELFF
TRBV7-2,15,many,TRBD1,TRBJ1-2,TGTGCCAGCAGCTTGGGGTCAGGGGGTAACTATGGCTACACCTTC,CASSLGSGGNYGYTF
TRBV15,16,few,NA,TRBJ1-6,TGTGCCACCAGCAGAGATGGCAGCTCCTATAATTCACCCCTCCACTTT,CATSRDGSSYNSPLHF
TRBV7-9,15,NA,TRBD1,TRBJ2-1,TGTGCCAGCAGCCCGACGACAGGGGTAAACAATGAGCAGTTCTTC,CASSPTTGVNNEQFF
TRBV5-1,17,NA,TRBD2,TRBJ2-5,TGCGCCAGCAGCTTTGGACTAGCGGGGGCTATGCAAGAGACCCAGTACTTC,CASSFGLAGAMQETQYF
TRBV20-1,16,NA,NA,TRBJ1-2,TGCAGTGCTAGAGACCCTCCCTCGGACTTACGGGGGGGCTACACCTTC,CSARDPPSDLRGGYTF
TRBV4-1,16,few,NA,TRBJ1-5,TGCGCCAGCAGCCAAAGGTATGAAAATAGCAATCAGCCCCAGCATTTT,CASSQRYENSNQPQHF
TRBV5-1,15,NA,TRBD2,TRBJ2-3,TGCGCCAGCAGCTTCGAGCGGGGGGATACAGATACGCAGTATTTT,CASSFERGDTDTQYF
TRBV24-1,13,once,NA,TRBJ2-3,TGTGCCACCAGACAAGGTCCTGCGGATACGCAGTATTTT,CATRQGPADTQYF